Sequencing of this TCR beta chain was carried out in a study of siplizumab effects on memory and regulatory T cells. About 10^5 TCR templates per sample were sequenced. Generated by immunoSEQ multiplex PCR, the TCRdb table keeps only in-frame clones and is missing some. Of about 120,000 clones detected, around 93% appear once; the ten largest clones hold under 0.2%. Germline loops: CDR1 MDHEN, CDR2 SYDVKM. The CDR3 loop spans 10 amino acids. The germline V and J ends were trimmed by 5 bases and 7 bases, with 3 bases remaining between them. The sample was non-Treg CD4+ T cells sorted from blood. The sequence derives from a human donor in good health. The chain carries TRBV28 and TRBJ1-5; D gene uncertain. CDR3 coding DNA: TGTGCCAGCAGTACACAGCCCCAGCATTTT. Translating it yields CASSTQPQHF. Supplemented by reference TRBV28 and TRBJ1-5, the full variable domain reads DVKVTQSSRYLVKRTGEKVFLECVQDMDHENMFWYRQDPGLGLRLIYFSYDVKMKEKGDIPEGYSVSREKKERFSLILESASTNQTSMYLCASSTQPQHFGDGTRLSIL.